Each of the 6 T cell receptor beta chains below was sequenced from the same sample in a study of a mutant IDH1 vaccine in newly diagnosed glioma. The time point denotes: week 23, last vaccination. Vaccine doses each comprised 300 ug of mutant IDH1 20-mer peptide, with topical imiquimod. The antigens of these receptors remain unknown. Sequencing used immunoSEQ multiplex PCR; TCRdb keeps in-frame clones, though not all of them. Here the sample spans about 72,000 clones, over 75% being singletons. The sequencing here drew on PBMCs, taken from a glioma patient whose treatment included an IDH1 peptide vaccine. The receptors originated from a young man with glioma.

J is TRBJ1-1 and V is TRBV18; 8 bases map to TRBD1. CDR1 and CDR2 (germline): KGHSH, LQKENI. This CDR3 spans 14 amino acids. Losses at the gene ends were 4 bases for V and 1 base for J; bases not matched to a gene: 2. The CDR3 spells CASSLDRANTEAFF. The CDR3 DNA reads as TGTGCCAGCTCACTGGACAGGGCGAACACTGAAGCTTTCTTT.

Here the CDR3 DNA reads TGTGCCAGCAGCTTGACTAGCGGGAGGACCGGGGAGCTGTTTTTT. It is translated as CASSLTSGRTGELFF. This rearrangement joins TRBV9 to TRBJ2-2; 13 bases fit TRBD2. V lost 4 bases and J lost 5; bases outside the gene matches: 2. This CDR3 is built from 15 residues. CDR1 is SGDLS and CDR2 is YYNGEE in the germline V gene. The full variable domain, in which reference TRBV9 and TRBJ2-2 provide the parts outside the CDR3, is DSGVTQTPKHLITATGQRVTLRCSPRSGDLSVYWYQQSLDQGLQFLIQYYNGEERAKGNILERFSAQQFPDLHSELNLSSLELGDSALYFCASSLTSGRTGELFFGEGSRLTVL.

V gene TRBV27 combines with J gene TRBJ1-5; D not certain. CDR1 is MNHEY, CDR2 SMNVEV, per germline (reference sequence). There are 15 residues in the CDR3. The V gene lost 7 bases and the J gene lost 3 bases, with 16 bases spanning the gap. CDR3 sequence reads: CASKLWAGNNQPQHF. The CDR3 DNA follows: TGTGCCAGCAAACTATGGGCAGGCAACAATCAGCCCCAGCATTTT.

V and J are TRBV6-4 and TRBJ1-1, with TRBD1 matching over 7 bases. Germline CDR1 reads MRHNA; CDR2 reads SNTAGT. The CDR3 is 13 residues long. V shed 5 bases and J 5 bases; nucleotides not matched to a gene: 5. CDR3 protein: CASSPTGETEAFF. The CDR3, as DNA: TGTGCCAGCAGTCCCACAGGGGAGACTGAAGCTTTCTTT.

The chain uses TRBV19 and TRBJ1-5; tentatively, D is TRBD1 (6 bases). Germline values: CDR1 LNHDA, CDR2 SQIVND (reference sequence). The CDR3 covers 15 residues. The V end was cut by 5 bases, the J end by 9 bases, with 20 bases between. The CDR3 reads CASSPSGGGLWPQHF. The CDR3 DNA is TGTGCCAGTAGTCCCTCTGGGGGGGGCCTTTGGCCCCAGCATTTT.

The chain joins TRBV2 to TRBJ2-2; 11 bases agree with TRBD1. The CDR3 is made up of 19 amino acids. The trim removed 6 bases at V and 5 bases at J, leaving 17 bases unmatched. Per the germline V gene, CDR1 is SNHLY and CDR2 is FYNNEI. The CDR3 DNA sequence: TGTGCCAGCAGCTATAGTCATATTAGGACAGGGGGCATAACCGGGGAGCTGTTTTTT. Protein sequence: CASSYSHIRTGGITGELFF. The variable domain in full, with the rest retrieved from reference TRBV2 and TRBJ2-2, is EPEVTQTPSHQVTQMGQEVILRCVPISNHLYFYWYRQILGQKVEFLVSFYNNEISEKSEIFDDQFSVERPDGSNFTLKIRSTKLEDSAMYFCASSYSHIRTGGITGELFFGEGSRLTVL.